This is a list of T cell receptor beta chains from one sample in a study of CD8 T cells in Susac syndrome. Via MiXCR, TCRdb re-called the immunoSEQ multiplex PCR reads, giving one row per CDR3 protein. There are under 150,000 distinct CDR3 sequences in the sample; around 85% occur only once, and around 0.49% lies in the top ten. The specimen sequenced was CD8+ T cells from PBMCs. All receptors come from a human donor with multiple sclerosis. Each CDR3 is given with its conserved first and last residue. A D gene is named only where the DNA matches it firmly. Clone size, where shown, is once, few, many, or a class for clones that have expanded.

v_call	clone_size	j_call	d_call	cdr3_nt	cdr3_aa
TRBV2	.	TRBJ2-7	.	TGTGCCAGCAGTAGAGGACAGACCGAGCAGTACTTC	CASSRGQTEQYF
TRBV20-1	once	TRBJ2-2	.	TGCAGTGCCGTGGACGGGAACACCGGGGAGCTGTTTTTT	CSAVDGNTGELFF
TRBV28	.	TRBJ2-3	.	TGTGCCAGCAGTGGTCGTCGAAATACGCAGTATTTT	CASSGRRNTQYF
TRBV27	.	TRBJ2-2	.	TGTGCCAGCAGTTTTGGTCAGCACCTAGGCGGGGAGCTGTTTTTT	CASSFGQHLGGELFF
TRBV12-3/TRBV12-4	.	TRBJ2-5	.	TGTGCCAGCAGTTTAGAGGGACTCAAAGCTAGGTACTTC	CASSLEGLKARYF
TRBV19	few	TRBJ1-1	.	TGTGCCAGTAAGATTCGGGAGAAGGCTGAAGCTTTCTTT	CASKIREKAEAFF
TRBV6-5	.	TRBJ2-4	.	TGTGCCAGCAGTTACAGAGCCAAAAACATTCAGTACTTC	CASSYRAKNIQYF
TRBV2	.	TRBJ2-3	.	TGTGCCAGCACCCAGACGTACGCAGATACGCAGTATTTT	CASTQTYADTQYF
TRBV2	.	TRBJ1-2	.	TGTGCCAGCAGTGAAGGAGACTATGGCTACACCTTC	CASSEGDYGYTF
TRBV6-4	.	TRBJ1-4	.	TGTGCCAGCATTTCGACCTGGCGGGATGAAAAACTGTTTTTT	CASISTWRDEKLFF
TRBV3-1	.	TRBJ2-3	TRBD1	TGTGCCAGCAGCACGACAGGGTTCCCAGATACGCAGTATTTT	CASSTTGFPDTQYF
TRBV11-2	.	TRBJ2-1	.	TGTGCCAGCAGCTTAGGAGGCGTGGCGGGTTCGTACAATGAGCAGTTCTTC	CASSLGGVAGSYNEQFF
TRBV7-2	few	TRBJ1-1	TRBD1	TGTGCCAGCAGCTTAGAGGGGGCGTACACTGAAGCTTTCTTT	CASSLEGAYTEAFF
TRBV28	.	TRBJ1-5	.	TGTGCCAGTACAGGGAAGGACAGTATCAATCAGCCCCAGCATTTT	CASTGKDSINQPQHF
TRBV27	.	TRBJ2-3	.	TGTGCCAGCAGTCCAATTGGCTCCACAGATACGCAGTATTTT	CASSPIGSTDTQYF
TRBV4-2	.	TRBJ2-5	TRBD2	TGTGCCAGCAGCCAAAGTCTAGCGGGGTACCTTGAGACCCAGTACTTC	CASSQSLAGYLETQYF
TRBV4-1	.	TRBJ1-2	.	TGCGCCAGCAGCCAAGAACGGGTAGGCGATGGCTACACCTTC	CASSQERVGDGYTF
TRBV4-1	.	TRBJ2-5	TRBD2	TGCGCCAGCAGCCGCACCCAGCGGGGGAGCCAAGAGACCCAGTACTTC	CASSRTQRGSQETQYF
TRBV19	.	TRBJ1-6	.	TGTGCCAGTAGTATAGGATCCAATAATTCACCCCTCCACTTT	CASSIGSNNSPLHF
TRBV30	.	TRBJ2-7	.	TGTGCCTGGACCCAGGGATGGGAATACGAGCAGTACTTC	CAWTQGWEYEQYF
TRBV6-5	.	TRBJ2-5	TRBD2	TGTGCCAGCAGTTACCGGGGACTAGTTTTCGGCGAGACCCAGTACTTC	CASSYRGLVFGETQYF
TRBV7-9	.	TRBJ2-1	.	TGTGCCAGCAGCCGAGACTCCGCCGAGCAGTTCTTC	CASSRDSAEQFF
TRBV7-9	.	TRBJ2-5	.	TGTGCCAGCAGCTTAGAGTATTCGGAGACCCAGTACTTC	CASSLEYSETQYF
TRBV6-1	once	TRBJ2-3	TRBD2	TGTGCCAGCAGTGAAGTAATACTGACTAGCGGGCGAACAGATACGCAGTATTTT	CASSEVILTSGRTDTQYF
TRBV10-3	.	TRBJ2-3	.	TGTGCCACGTATAGCGGTAGCACAGATACGCAGTATTTT	CATYSGSTDTQYF
TRBV2	.	TRBJ1-1	.	TGTGCCAGCAGCCCACCGGAGGGATGGAACACTGAAGCTTTCTTT	CASSPPEGWNTEAFF
TRBV12-3/TRBV12-4	once	TRBJ1-5	.	TGTGCCAGCAGTCCCACCGAGGTGCAGCCCCAGCATTTT	CASSPTEVQPQHF
TRBV28	.	TRBJ2-1	.	TGTGCCAGCAGTTTTAGAGGGAACCTTGACAATGAGCAGTTCTTC	CASSFRGNLDNEQFF
TRBV19	.	TRBJ1-2	.	TGTGCCAGTAGTATATCGCCAGGGATGAGTGGCTACACCTTC	CASSISPGMSGYTF
TRBV7-6	.	TRBJ1-1	.	TGTGCCAGCAGCTTAGTCCGGCTCCAGAACACTGAAGCTTTCTTT	CASSLVRLQNTEAFF
TRBV24-1	.	TRBJ2-1	TRBD2	TGTGCCACCAGTCAGGGACCAACTTATCAAGCGGGAGGGGGGAATGAGCAGTTCTTC	CATSQGPTYQAGGGNEQFF
TRBV25-1	.	TRBJ1-2	TRBD1	TGTGCCAGCAGTCCAGGACAGGAGTTTTACTATGGCTACACCTTC	CASSPGQEFYYGYTF
TRBV11-2	.	TRBJ2-7	TRBD2	TGTGCCAGCAGATCTCCGGGGGGGTCCTACGAGCAGTACTTC	CASRSPGGSYEQYF
TRBV7-9	.	TRBJ2-2	.	TGTGCCAGCAGCGCCCTGAAGTTGAACACCGGGGAGCTGTTTTTT	CASSALKLNTGELFF
TRBV28	once	TRBJ2-3	.	TGTGCCAGCAGAAAAACAGGAGACACAGATACGCAGTATTTT	CASRKTGDTDTQYF
TRBV13	once	TRBJ2-1	TRBD2	TGTGCCAGCAGCTTAGGTAGCGGGAGGATGTTCTTC	CASSLGSGRMFF
TRBV6-5	few	TRBJ1-2	.	TGTGCCAGCAGTTACTCGATTGAGGGGGACTATGGCTACACCTTC	CASSYSIEGDYGYTF
TRBV27	.	TRBJ2-1	TRBD2	TGTGCCAGCAGTTCTCAGCCTAGCGGGGACAATGAGCAGTTCTTC	CASSSQPSGDNEQFF
TRBV29-1	.	TRBJ1-2	.	TGCAGCGTTCTCGGGGGGTTTGGCTACACCTTC	CSVLGGFGYTF
TRBV2	.	TRBJ2-1	TRBD2	TGTGCCAGCAGTGAAGGTCGGGGGGGTAATGAGCAGTTCTTC	CASSEGRGGNEQFF
TRBV25-1	.	TRBJ1-1	.	TGTGCCAGCAGTGACGGACAACCGAACACTGAAGCTTTCTTT	CASSDGQPNTEAFF
TRBV7-9	.	TRBJ2-1	.	TGTGCCAGCAGCCGACTCACTAGCTCCTACAATGAGCAGTTCTTC	CASSRLTSSYNEQFF
TRBV7-8	.	TRBJ2-1	TRBD2	TGTGCCAGCAGCTTTAGCGGGAGCTCCTACAATGAGCAGTTCTTC	CASSFSGSSYNEQFF
TRBV5-1	once	TRBJ1-1	.	TGCGCCAGCACCTCGGATGGAGGGGTGGGAAGGTTGAACACTGAAGCTTTCTTT	CASTSDGGVGRLNTEAFF
TRBV25-1	.	TRBJ2-7	.	TGTGCCAGCAGTGAAGGACAGTCCCAATTCTACGAGCAGTACTTC	CASSEGQSQFYEQYF
TRBV19	.	TRBJ1-1	.	TGTGCCAGTAGTATAATGAACGGGCAAGCTGAAGCTTTCTTT	CASSIMNGQAEAFF
TRBV5-8	.	TRBJ2-1	TRBD1	TGTGCCAGCAGCCTAGGGACAGGGGGAGATGAGCAGTTCTTC	CASSLGTGGDEQFF
TRBV6-5	.	TRBJ1-1	.	TGTGCCAGCAGTTACGGGCAGGGGATGAACACTGAAGCTTTCTTT	CASSYGQGMNTEAFF
TRBV20-1	.	TRBJ2-1	.	TGCAGTGCTAGACCTTTGCCGGAGAATGAGCAGTTCTTC	CSARPLPENEQFF
TRBV20-1	few	TRBJ2-7	TRBD2	TGCAGTGCTAGAGAAATTTCTAGCGGGGATCCCTACGAGCAGTACTTC	CSAREISSGDPYEQYF
TRBV5-4	.	TRBJ2-7	.	TGTGCCAGCCAACCCCAGGATCACCCCTACGAGCAGTACTTC	CASQPQDHPYEQYF
TRBV19	once	TRBJ2-1	.	TGTGCCAGTAGTATCGCGGACACGTTCAATGAGCAGTTCTTC	CASSIADTFNEQFF
TRBV5-4	.	TRBJ2-7	.	TGTGCCAGCAGCTTGGTTGCGTTGGAGGAGCAGTACTTC	CASSLVALEEQYF
TRBV3-1	.	TRBJ1-1	.	TGTGCCAGCAGCCTCAGGGGAGAGAGGACTGAAGCTTTCTTT	CASSLRGERTEAFF
TRBV7-3	once	TRBJ2-1	.	TGTGCCAGCAGTTTTACAGAATACAATGAGCAGTTCTTC	CASSFTEYNEQFF
TRBV12-3/TRBV12-4	.	TRBJ2-1	.	TGTGCCAGCAGTTTCCTCAGGGTAGGTGCCTACAATGAGCAGTTCTTC	CASSFLRVGAYNEQFF
TRBV7-2	.	TRBJ2-7	TRBD1	TGTGCCAGCAGCCCGGTGACAGGGTACGAGCAGTACTTC	CASSPVTGYEQYF